Below are 18 T cell receptor beta chains sequenced from a single sample in a study of tumor and adjacent non-tumor tissue in lung cancer. This sample's RNA came from whole unsorted tissue. More than 3 cm separated this lung sample from the edge of the tumor. TCRbeta libraries were built with three rounds of nested PCR, modified from ARM-PCR. Each CDR3 protein gets one entry after TCRdb re-called the multiplex PCR reads with MiXCR. The sample consists of some 97,000 distinct CDR3 sequences, around three fifths of them appearing once. Sequencing was performed on distant non-tumor lung tissue. Receptors were obtained from a man aged 30-40 years with non-small cell lung cancer.

This clonotype occurred many times. The CDR3 sequence: CSALLVGLAGSSVAKNIQYF. The DNA for the CDR3 is TGCAGTGCTCTCCTTGTTGGTTTAGCGGGATCTTCCGTAGCCAAAAACATTCAGTACTTC. This rearrangement joins TRBV20-1 to TRBJ2-4, with 8 positions matching TRBD2. J lost 0 bases, V lost 5 bases, and 21 bases had no gene match. Germline CDR1 reads DFQATT; CDR2 reads SNEGSKA (reference sequence). CDR3 length: 20 residues.

Of note for this clonotype: A read error may produce the germline difference seen at one junction end. The chain recombines TRBV29-1 with TRBJ1-1; 8 positions agree with TRBD1. CDR1 is SQVTM and CDR2 is ANQGSEA in the germline V gene. This CDR3 is built from 12 residues. CDR3 DNA: TGCACCATGGGGGCAGGGGGCACTGAGGCTTTCTTT. The encoded protein is CTMGAGGTEAFF.

The V call is TRBV20-1, the J call TRBJ2-1, with 9 positions matching TRBD2. Trimming cost V 3 bases and J 8 bases; bases outside gene matches: 11. This CDR3 is 15 amino acids long. Germline CDR1 reads DFQATT; CDR2 reads SNEGSKA (reference sequence). CDR3 amino acids: CSARRGTGGRDEQFF. As DNA, the CDR3 is TGCAGTGCTAGGCGAGGGACTGGCGGGAGGGATGAGCAGTTCTTC.

Concerning this clonotype: The junction differs from germline at one of its ends, possibly a read error. Here the CDR3 reads CASSLGNYNEHFF. The CDR3 region has the DNA TGTGCCAGTAGCTTAGGGAACTACAATGAGCACTTCTTC. J is TRBJ2-1 and V is TRBV11-3, with D hard to call. Per germline, CDR1 SGHNT and CDR2 YENEEA. The CDR3 spans 13 residues.

To note about this clonotype: A read error is likely, as this CDR3 ends without the conserved phenylalanine or tryptophan. DNA of the CDR3: TGTGCCAGCGGTTTCGACCCCCTATCTGAAGCTTTCCTT. This codes for CASGFDPLSEAFL. The chain recombines TRBV6-5 with TRBJ1-1, with unresolved D. V lost 8 bases and J lost 6, with 16 bases in between. CDR3 size: 13 residues. CDR1 and CDR2 (germline): MNHEY, SVGAGI.

A word on this clonotype: The junction shows a germline mismatch at one end, possibly a read error. The chain has TRBV6-1 and TRBJ2-6; either TRBD1 or TRBD2 may fit D (6 bases each). The CDR3 spans 17 residues. The germline CDR1 and CDR2 sequences are MNHNS and SASEGT. The CDR3 DNA is TGTGCCATCAGCCCAACGGCAGGGGACTCTGGGGCCAACGTCCTGAGTTTC. This gives the protein CAISPTAGDSGANVLSF.

To note about this clonotype: A much larger clone sits a single nucleotide away, making a read error possible. The chain joins TRBV7-3 to TRBJ2-3; tentatively, D is TRBD1 (5 bases). The ends were cut back, 7 bases at V and 0 bases at J, with 20 bases in the middle. Germline V lookup: CDR1 SGHTA, CDR2 FQGTGA. This CDR3 contains 17 residues. DNA for the CDR3: TGTGCCAGCAACCCAAACCCCGGACATTCTAGCACAGATACGCAGTATTTT. Translating gives CASNPNPGHSSTDTQYF.

Comments on this clonotype: The junction shows a germline mismatch at one end, possibly a read error. V and J are TRBV6-5 and TRBJ2-7; the match to TRBD2 covers 9 bases. Germline assignment: CDR1 MNHEY and CDR2 SVGAGI. The CDR3 is 15 amino acids. CDR3 loop: CASSYSVAGAYELYF. The CDR3 nucleotides are TGTGCCAGCAGTTACTCAGTAGCGGGGGCCTACGAGCTGTACTTC.

This clonotype was counted many times. This chain uses TRBV12-3 or TRBV12-4 with TRBJ2-5; the D is unclear. The CDR3 has 14 residues. Deletions cut 6 bases from V and 5 bases from J, with 16 bases between. This chain's CDR3 is CASRMGSARETQYF. CDR3 DNA: TGTGCCAGCAGAATGGGGTCGGCGCGGGAGACCCAGTACTTC.

The sample holds a few counts of this clonotype. An end of the junction does not agree with germline; a read error may underlie this. The V gene is TRBV29-1, the J gene TRBJ2-7, with 7 bases lining up with TRBD1. The CDR3 is 15 residues long. Germline V CDR1 and CDR2: SQVTM, ANQGSEA. DNA of the CDR3: TGCAACGTTGAACAGCCGGACAGGACTTCGGGGGAGCAGTACTTC. As protein: CNVEQPDRTSGEQYF.

The rearrangement links TRBV29-1 to TRBJ2-1; D gene unclear. Per germline, CDR1 SQVTM and CDR2 ANQGSEA. Deletions cut 6 bases from V and 6 bases from J, with 12 bases between. This CDR3 is 12 amino acids long. The CDR3 here is CSVPLRSNEQFF. The CDR3 DNA reads TGCAGCGTCCCCCTTAGGAGCAATGAGCAGTTCTTC.

The sample holds many counts of this clonotype. This chain uses TRBV4-1 with TRBJ2-7; TRBD2 matches at 12 bases. This CDR3 is built from 17 residues. CDR1 MGHRA and CDR2 YSYEKL come from the germline V gene. Germline trimming cut 0 bases from V and 6 bases from J; bases unmatched to any gene: 9. For the CDR3, the DNA is TGCGCCAGCAGCCAAGAAACCCCCTCTAGCGGGAGGGTCGAGCAGTACTTC. Protein product: CASSQETPSSGRVEQYF.

Worth noting for this clonotype: The junction shows a germline mismatch at one end, possibly a read error. The chain carries TRBV29-1 and TRBJ1-3; possible D gene TRBD1, 5 bases. Germline V gene data show CDR1 as SQVTM and CDR2 as ANQGSEA. The CDR3 contains 10 residues. CDR3 sequence (DNA): TGCAACGCCGGCTCGGACACCATATGTTTT. It yields the protein CNAGSDTICF.

The sample holds one count of this clonotype. A junction boundary mismatches the germline segment, possibly from a read error. This chain joins TRBV5-1 and TRBJ1-1, with 10 positions matching TRBD1. CDR1 and CDR2 (germline): SGHRS, YFSETQ. The CDR3 consists of 18 residues. In DNA, the CDR3 is TGCGCCAGCAGGCGAGCGACAGGGGGCGCGGCCATGAACATTGAAGCTTTCTTT. Its translation: CASRRATGGAAMNIEAFF.

This clonotype was seen ten or more times. The chain has TRBV20-1 and TRBJ2-2; 11 nucleotides match TRBD1. V lost 5 bases and J lost 7; bases outside the gene matches: 3. The CDR3 sequence is 13 residues long. Germline V gene sequence: CDR1 DFQATT, CDR2 SNEGSKA (reference sequence). For the CDR3, the DNA is TGCAGTGCTCGGACAGGGGGCGGCGGGGAGCTGTTTTTT. Translated, it gives CSARTGGGGELFF.

This clonotype has just a few counts. The chain is built from TRBV11-2 and TRBJ1-1; D gene ambiguous. Looked up from germline, CDR1 is SGHAT and CDR2 is FQNNGV. The CDR3 has 15 residues. CDR3 in amino acids: CVISLMYRPGAEAFF. For the CDR3, the DNA is TGTGTCATCAGCTTAATGTACCGCCCCGGGGCTGAAGCTTTCTTT.

On this clonotype itself: An end of the junction differs from the germline gene, which may be a read error. This chain joins TRBV6-2 or TRBV6-3 and TRBJ2-1, with 9 bases identical to TRBD2. The CDR3 length is 15 residues. CDR1 MNHEY and CDR2 SVGEGT come from the germline V gene. The CDR3 sequence: CASRLAGATRNEQLF. CDR3 in DNA: TGTGCGAGCAGGTTAGCGGGGGCCACTAGGAATGAGCAGCTCTTC.

As to this clonotype: A much larger clone differs by one base, so this may be a read error. V usage is TRBV12-3 or TRBV12-4 and J usage is TRBJ1-2; no clear D gene. The CDR3 is 8 residues long. The CDR3 region is CASTLVDF. CDR3 DNA sequence: TGTGCCAGCACTTTAGTGGACTTC.